One and the same sample provided the 24 T cell receptor beta chains below, sequenced in a study of shared clonotypes between healthy human individuals. Only in-frame clones appear in the TCRdb table, and some are missing; sequencing was by immunoSEQ multiplex PCR. The table includes around 690,000 clones, 90% detected once. Material: memory CD8+ T cells from PBMCs. Subset of the sample: CD45RO+ cells pooled with CCR7-negative TemRA cells. The receptor set was obtained from a man younger than 35 in good health. Some clones in this sample may be carry-over from other donors' samples.

The J gene is TRBJ2-1, the V gene TRBV7-6; 8 bases match TRBD2. The CDR3 is made up of 21 amino acids. Germline trimming cut 5 bases from V and 3 bases from J; bases unmatched to any gene: 24. CDR1 is SGHVS, CDR2 FNYEAQ, per germline. CDR3 bases: TGTGCCAGCAGCCTCCCGGCGGGGGGACTAGGGCCCTTAAGGGACTACAATGAGCAGTTCTTC. Encoded protein: CASSLPAGGLGPLRDYNEQFF.

The chain is built from TRBV6-6 and TRBJ2-1; either TRBD1 or TRBD2 may supply D (5 bases each). The length of the CDR3 is 15 residues. V lost 2 bases and J lost 0, with 8 bases in between. Germline V lookup: CDR1 MNHNY, CDR2 SVGAGI (reference sequence). Here the CDR3 reads CASSYGDPSYNEQFF. CDR3 DNA sequence: TGTGCCAGCAGTTACGGGGACCCCTCCTACAATGAGCAGTTCTTC.

This clone came up a few times. The chain joins TRBV14 to TRBJ1-4; D gene uncertain. Germline V gene sequence: CDR1 SGHDN, CDR2 FVKESK. V was shortened by 1 base and J by 4 bases, with 10 bases between the two germline ends. The CDR3 totals 15 residues. The chain's CDR3 is CASSQGFYRNEKLFF. DNA for the CDR3: TGTGCCAGCAGCCAAGGCTTTTACCGTAATGAAAAACTGTTTTTT.

The chain carries TRBV6-5 and TRBJ2-7; a possible D gene is TRBD1 (6 bases). The CDR3 contains 14 residues. The germline V gene has CDR1 MNHEY and CDR2 SVGAGI. Trimming pared 5 bases from V and 0 bases from J, leaving 11 bases between. The chain's CDR3 is CASSPGHLSYEQYF. DNA for the CDR3: TGTGCCAGCAGTCCGGGACACCTCTCCTACGAGCAGTACTTC.

The chain has TRBV7-8 and TRBJ2-4; TRBD2 might be the D (6 bases). Germline loops: CDR1 SGHVS, CDR2 FQNEAQ. This CDR3 comprises 20 residues. The V end lost 1 base, the J end lost 2 bases, and 24 bases lay between the germline ends. The CDR3: CASSLVGTPPYPVTKNIQYF. The CDR3 DNA follows: TGTGCCAGCAGCTTAGTAGGGACTCCGCCGTATCCTGTGACCAAAAACATTCAGTACTTC.

V usage is TRBV27 and J usage is TRBJ1-2; unclear D gene. The CDR3 has 15 amino acids. Trimming shortened V by 2 bases and J by 4 bases, and 14 bases separated the two germline ends. Germline-derived CDR1 and CDR2 are MNHEY and SMNVEV (reference sequence). CDR3 nucleotide sequence: TGTGCCAGCAGTTTAACTCCGCCACTCCCCTATGGCTACACCTTC. The encoded protein is CASSLTPPLPYGYTF.

The rearrangement links TRBV7-8 to TRBJ2-7; weak D call: TRBD1 (6 bases). V gave up 1 base and J gave up 3 bases, with 13 bases separating them. Germline V gene sequence: CDR1 SGHVS, CDR2 FQNEAQ. This CDR3 comprises 15 residues. In DNA form, the CDR3 reads TGTGCCAGCAGCTTAGACGGGACAAGTTTCTACGAGCAGTACTTC. It codes for CASSLDGTSFYEQYF.

The rearrangement joins TRBV27 to TRBJ2-3, with D perhaps assigned TRBD1 or TRBD2 (5 bases each). CDR3 length equals 17 residues. The V gene's germline CDR1 is MNHEY and CDR2 SMNVEV (reference sequence). Trimming removed 1 base at V and 2 bases at J, with 16 bases between. The CDR3 loop reads CASSLYGALLNTDTQYF. CDR3 sequence (DNA): TGTGCCAGCAGTTTATACGGGGCCTTATTAAACACAGATACGCAGTATTTT.

Only a few counts were recorded for this clone. The V call is TRBV27, the J call TRBJ2-7; tentatively, D is TRBD2 (5 bases). CDR3 size: 14 residues. Trimming left V 2 bases short and J 4 bases short, with 12 bases between. The germline gives CDR1 MNHEY, CDR2 SMNVEV (reference sequence). The CDR3 is CASSLNSPGYEQYF. The CDR3 region has the DNA TGTGCCAGCAGTTTAAACAGCCCGGGGTACGAGCAGTACTTC.

The rearrangement links TRBV6-5 to TRBJ2-3; perhaps D is TRBD1 or TRBD2 (5 bases each). Trimming removed 8 bases from V and 6 bases from J, with 9 bases in between. This CDR3 has 11 amino acids. Germline values: CDR1 MNHEY, CDR2 SVGAGI. CDR3 in amino acids: CASQEGDTQYF. The CDR3 bases are TGTGCCAGCCAAGAGGGGGATACGCAGTATTTT.

The rearrangement uses TRBV27 and TRBJ2-1; D is tentatively TRBD1 or TRBD2 (5 bases each). Germline V gene sequence: CDR1 MNHEY, CDR2 SMNVEV (reference sequence). This CDR3 is 12 amino acids long. The V and J ends lost 5 bases and 9 bases respectively, with 11 bases between them. The CDR3 sequence is CASSTRTSEQFF. DNA for the CDR3: TGTGCCAGCAGTACTAGGACAAGTGAGCAGTTCTTC.

This chain links TRBV6-1 with TRBJ2-7; D is unresolved. The length of the CDR3 is 12 residues. Germline-derived CDR1 and CDR2 are MNHNS and SASEGT. Trimming took 0 bases from V and 7 from J, leaving 7 bases between them. Written as DNA, the CDR3 is TGTGCCAGCAGTGAAGCCAGGCATGAGCAGTACTTC. This translates into CASSEARHEQYF.

This rearrangement joins TRBV4-1 to TRBJ2-1; 9 positions match TRBD2. CDR1 MGHRA and CDR2 YSYEKL come from the germline V gene. The CDR3 is 16 amino acids. The trim removed 4 bases at V and 0 bases at J, leaving 4 bases unmatched. The CDR3 sequence is CASSRQLAGSYNEQFF. CDR3 bases: TGCGCCAGCAGCCGCCAACTAGCGGGCTCCTACAATGAGCAGTTCTTC.

The chain has TRBV10-3 and TRBJ2-1; D possibly matches TRBD1 or TRBD2 (6 bases each). The CDR3 spans 17 residues. With 3 bases removed from V and 0 bases from J, the gap between germline ends came to 15 bases. The germline V gene has CDR1 ENHRY and CDR2 SYGVKD. CDR3 loop: CAISDGGTLSSYNEQFF. The DNA for the CDR3 is TGTGCCATCAGTGACGGGGGCACCTTAAGCTCCTACAATGAGCAGTTCTTC.

The genes are TRBV30 and TRBJ2-6, with D hard to call. Trimming took off 2 bases at V and 6 bases at J, with 14 bases between the two ends. Germline CDR1 is GTSNPN and CDR2 is SVGIG (reference sequence). The CDR3 is 15 amino acids. In DNA, the CDR3 is TGTGCCTGGAGTCCACTCCCGATGTCGGCCAACGTCCTGACTTTC. This encodes CAWSPLPMSANVLTF.

This clone was picked up one time. CDR3 nucleotides: TGCGCCAGCAGCCAAGACTCCCCAGGGGTAATGAACACTGAAGCTTTCTTT. The encoded protein is CASSQDSPGVMNTEAFF. V gene TRBV4-1 combines with J gene TRBJ1-1; D may be TRBD1 (6 bases). Trimming pared 0 bases from V and 0 bases from J, leaving 14 bases between. Per the germline V gene, CDR1 is MGHRA and CDR2 is YSYEKL. The CDR3 covers 17 residues.

The chain carries TRBV5-4 and TRBJ2-5; 9 bases are shared with TRBD2. J gave up 1 base and V 4 bases, and 11 bases lay outside the gene matches. The germline CDR1 and CDR2 sequences are SGHNT and YYREEE (reference sequence). This CDR3 has 17 residues. This chain's CDR3 is CASSLGGTSRSQETQYF. As DNA, the CDR3 is TGTGCCAGCAGCCTCGGCGGGACTAGCCGTTCCCAAGAGACCCAGTACTTC.

This clone was seen just once. The V and J genes are TRBV5-6 and TRBJ2-5; D call uncertain. Deletions cut 1 base from V and 0 bases from J, with 10 bases between. This CDR3 spans 15 amino acids. Germline lookup yields CDR1 SGHDT and CDR2 YYEEEE. CDR3 coding DNA: TGTGCCAGCAGCTTGACGGGTTGGGACCAAGAGACCCAGTACTTC. It is translated as CASSLTGWDQETQYF.

The V call is TRBV5-6, the J call TRBJ2-7; 10 nucleotides agree with TRBD2. From germline, CDR1 is SGHDT and CDR2 YYEEEE. The ends lost 3 bases at V and 4 bases at J; junction bases unmatched: 7. The CDR3 consists of 15 residues. CDR3 protein: CASSWASGSRYEQYF. For the CDR3, the DNA is TGTGCCAGCAGCTGGGCTAGCGGGAGTCGGTACGAGCAGTACTTC.

About this clone itself: The sample contains more than one DNA sequence encoding this CDR3. The rearrangement joins TRBV5-4 to TRBJ2-1; D is unclear. The germline gives CDR1 SGHNT, CDR2 YYREEE (reference sequence). The CDR3 contains 13 residues. Trimming took 2 bases from V and 4 from J, leaving 7 bases between them. CDR3 sequence: CASSFRAYNEQFF. The CDR3 nucleotides are TGTGCCAGCAGCTTCCGGGCGTACAATGAGCAGTTCTTC.

This chain links TRBV7-9 with TRBJ1-2, with D possibly TRBD1 on 6 matching bases. CDR3 length: 15 amino acids. Germline CDR1 reads SEHNR; CDR2 reads FQNEAQ (reference sequence). Trimming left V 5 bases short and J 4 bases short, with 17 bases between. CDR3 in amino acids: CASSPGRGGGYGYTF. The CDR3 DNA follows: TGTGCCAGCAGCCCCGGACGGGGGGGCGGCTATGGCTACACCTTC.

The J gene is TRBJ2-5, the V gene TRBV7-9, with D perhaps matching TRBD1 (5 bases). The DNA matches TRBJ2-7 better at its end, which makes the J call doubtful. CDR3 length: 12 amino acids. Per the germline V gene, CDR1 is SEHNR and CDR2 is FQNEAQ (reference sequence). CDR3 region: CASSLGVSEQYF. The DNA of the CDR3 is TGTGCCAGCAGCCTAGGGGTTTCCGAGCAGTACTTC.

The chain links TRBV30 to TRBJ1-1; no reliable D call. The CDR3 is 12 amino acids. The V end was cut by 5 bases, the J end by 1 base, with 8 bases between. Germline lookup yields CDR1 GTSNPN and CDR2 SVGIG (reference sequence). The CDR3 spells CAWVGSNTEAFF. The DNA of the CDR3 is TGTGCCTGGGTGGGCTCGAACACTGAAGCTTTCTTT.

This clone turned up a few times. The chain is built from TRBV7-9 and TRBJ1-1, with TRBD1 matching over 7 bases. The CDR3 contains 12 residues. After removal of 1 base from V and 8 bases from J, the junction contained 1 base not matched to a gene. The V gene's germline CDR1 is SEHNR and CDR2 FQNEAQ (reference sequence). The CDR3 here is CASSLEDREAFF. CDR3 DNA sequence: TGTGCCAGCAGCTTAGAGGACAGGGAAGCTTTCTTT.